This T cell receptor (beta chain) was sequenced in a study of blood T cell repertoires in COVID-19. Overall study context: Sites across the United States, Italy and Spain contributed samples from acute and convalescent COVID-19. Nucleic acid was either cDNA or gDNA, and it came from T cells, B-cell-depleted T cells, or PBMCs.

This clone has just one count. Authors' processing steps: Estimation of nucleated cell counts was performed using reference gene primer amplification. Assay used: immunoSEQ multiplex PCR; TCRdb lists only in-frame clones, some missing. From that table come the V and J calls and clone size; the DNA was used to work out D and trimming. The sample contains 140,000 to 150,000 clones, around 81% of which appear only once. This CDR3 region has 13 residues. Germline V gives CDR1 KGHSH, CDR2 LQKENI. Trimming removed 4 bases from V and 3 bases from J; junction bases left unmatched: 3. This receptor was taken from a human donor in a cohort sampled during active COVID-19. The chain joins TRBV18 to TRBJ2-7; TRBD1 agrees at 7 bases. The sample consisted of peripheral blood. Here the CDR3 reads CASSRDRNYEQYF. In DNA, the CDR3 is TGTGCCAGCTCACGGGACAGAAACTACGAGCAGTACTTC.